This T cell receptor beta chain emerged from a study of T cell responses to AZD1222 COVID-19 vaccine. Study-wide findings and caveats: Donors, mostly white British, included more females; clonal diversity was possibly underestimated. Only after the peak T cell response were repertoires sampled.

Turning to this clone: Its antigen is not identified.

Deletions cut 8 bases from V and 4 bases from J, with 9 bases between. The CDR3 runs to 12 residues. Method: immunoSEQ multiplex PCR; TCRdb's copy keeps in-frame clones and lacks some. The sample holds over 150,000 clones, around 90% seen once. This chain connects TRBV23-1 to TRBJ2-1; no firm D call. TRBV23-1 carries the ORF label, with uncertain function. Sequences were derived from peripheral blood, sampled on day 0 of AZD1222 vaccination. The TCR comes from an adult in good health. This chain's CDR3 is CASAAPYNEQFF. CDR3 nucleotides: TGCGCCAGCGCGGCCCCTTACAATGAGCAGTTCTTC.